A selection of T cell receptor beta chains follows, all from one sample in a study of blood T cell repertoires in COVID-19. Profiled with immunoSEQ multiplex PCR; TCRdb holds only in-frame clones, not every one. This repertoire shows some 130,000 clones, roughly 90% found once; its top ten account for over 3.5%. Sequenced sample: peripheral blood. The receptors originated from a man aged 45 to 65 with active COVID-19. Each CDR3 is given with its conserved first and last residue. D genes are given only for firm matches. Rows give clone size only sometimes, using once, few, many, or a class for an expanded clone.

clone_size j_call v_call d_call cdr3_aa cdr3_nt
- TRBJ2-3 TRBV4-2 - CASSQDGQGIDTQYF TGTGCCAGCAGCCAAGATGGTCAGGGGATAGATACGCAGTATTTT
once TRBJ1-2 TRBV30 - CAWSGRVLRYGYTF TGTGCCTGGAGTGGCCGGGTACTGCGGTATGGCTACACCTTC
- TRBJ1-4 TRBV4-1 - CASSQARGATNEKLFF TGCGCCAGCAGCCAAGCTCGCGGGGCAACTAATGAAAAACTGTTTTTT
- TRBJ2-1 TRBV7-3 - CASSLGQGLYNEQFF TGTGCCAGCAGCTTAGGGCAGGGGTTGTACAATGAGCAGTTCTTC
- TRBJ2-4 TRBV10-3 TRBD2 CAISDTSGRNLAKNIQYF TGTGCCATCAGTGACACTAGCGGGAGAAATCTAGCCAAAAACATTCAGTACTTC
- TRBJ1-2 TRBV9 - CASSVEQYPYGYTF TGTGCCAGCAGCGTAGAACAGTACCCCTATGGCTACACCTTC
- TRBJ2-1 TRBV18 - CASSPGPGGEQFF TGTGCCAGCTCACCTGGACCGGGGGGCGAGCAGTTCTTC
- TRBJ2-3 TRBV24-1 - CATSSGLQGSTDTQYF TGTGCCACCAGTTCAGGTCTCCAGGGAAGCACAGATACGCAGTATTTT
- TRBJ1-5 TRBV7-2 - CASSLASRGNNQPQHF TGTGCCAGCAGCTTAGCGAGCAGGGGCAACAATCAGCCCCAGCATTTT
- TRBJ2-3 TRBV21-1 - CASSKGLFYPGRKEGPQTTQYF TGTGCCAGCAGCAAAGGACTTTTTTACCCTGGGCGGAAGGAGGGGCCCCAGACTACGCAGTATTTT
few TRBJ2-2 TRBV7-8 TRBD1 CASTRDRGATGELFF TGTGCCAGCACCCGGGACAGGGGAGCCACCGGGGAGCTGTTTTTT
- TRBJ2-3 TRBV11-2 TRBD2 CASSLDWVAGGLAPVTQYF TGTGCCAGCAGCTTAGATTGGGTAGCGGGGGGGCTGGCACCTGTTACGCAGTATTTT
- TRBJ1-3 TRBV18 - CASSPGGAASGNTIYF TGTGCCAGCTCACCCGGCGGGGCAGCCTCTGGAAACACCATATATTTT
- TRBJ2-3 TRBV24-1 TRBD2 CATSETGARGGRFGTDTQYF TGTGCCACCAGTGAGACCGGGGCGCGTGGCGGGAGGTTTGGCACAGATACGCAGTATTTT
- TRBJ2-1 TRBV3-1/TRBV3-2 TRBD2 CASSQTIAGGEQFF TGTGCCAGCAGCCAAACTATAGCGGGTGGCGAGCAGTTCTTC
- TRBJ1-1 TRBV7-8 - CASSRSGLNTEAFF TGTGCCAGCAGCCGCTCGGGATTGAACACTGAAGCTTTCTTT
- TRBJ1-1 TRBV10-2 TRBD1 CASRDRDLTEAFF TGCGCCAGCAGGGACAGGGATCTAACTGAAGCTTTCTTT
- TRBJ2-2 TRBV7-6 - CASSSQASNTGELFF TGTGCCAGCAGCTCACAGGCCTCGAACACCGGGGAGCTGTTTTTT
- TRBJ1-6 TRBV27 - CASSLEGTTPLHF TGTGCCAGCAGTTTAGAAGGGACTACACCCCTCCACTTT
- TRBJ2-2 TRBV3-1/TRBV3-2 TRBD2 CASSPRGGNTGELFF TGTGCCAGCAGCCCCCGGGGGGGAAACACCGGGGAGCTGTTTTTT
- TRBJ2-3 TRBV7-9 - CASSPEGASTDTQYF TGTGCCAGCAGCCCAGAAGGGGCTAGCACAGATACGCAGTATTTT
- TRBJ1-2 TRBV12-3/TRBV12-4 - CASSWGEYGYTF TGTGCCAGCAGTTGGGGGGAGTATGGCTACACCTTC
- TRBJ2-7 TRBV5-5 TRBD1 CASSSGGIGSYEQYF TGTGCCAGCAGCTCAGGGGGTATTGGCTCCTACGAGCAGTACTTC
- TRBJ2-1 TRBV7-6 - CASSTWDSLEEQFF TGTGCCAGCAGCACCTGGGACTCCCTGGAAGAGCAGTTCTTC
- TRBJ1-5 TRBV28 - CASSLLIFSRTLRPQPQHF TGTGCCAGCAGTTTATTGATATTCAGTCGGACATTGAGGCCTCAGCCCCAGCATTTT
- TRBJ2-1 TRBV18 - CASSPPNGGSYNEQFF TGTGCCAGCTCACCACCAAACGGGGGCTCCTACAATGAGCAGTTCTTC
few TRBJ1-2 TRBV3-1/TRBV3-2 - CASSQGPGYGYTF TGTGCCAGCAGCCAGGGGCCGGGCTATGGCTACACCTTC
- TRBJ2-7 TRBV19 TRBD1 CASSIPGGYRNEQYF TGTGCCAGTAGTATCCCAGGGGGCTATAGGAACGAGCAGTACTTC
- TRBJ2-7 TRBV12-5 TRBD2 CASATLGGGAYEQYF TGTGCTAGTGCAACGCTGGGCGGGGGGGCCTACGAGCAGTACTTC
- TRBJ1-2 TRBV5-1 - CASSGAGLEGYTF TGCGCCAGCAGCGGCGCGGGATTGGAGGGCTACACCTTC
once TRBJ1-5 TRBV7-9 - CASSLSGGSNQPQHF TGTGCCAGCAGCTTAAGCGGGGGGAGCAATCAGCCCCAGCATTTT
- TRBJ2-1 TRBV4-1 - CASSPRGAYNEQFF TGCGCCAGCAGCCCCCGGGGGGCATACAATGAGCAGTTCTTC
- TRBJ2-1 TRBV7-2 - CASSLQWTAYNEQFF TGTGCCAGCAGCTTACAATGGACAGCCTACAATGAGCAGTTCTTC
- TRBJ2-7 TRBV27 - CASSLSGTYSSYEQYF TGTGCCAGCAGTTTGTCCGGGACATACAGCTCCTACGAGCAGTACTTC
- TRBJ2-2 TRBV4-1 - CASRSFGGDTGELFF TGCGCCAGCAGAAGTTTTGGCGGGGACACCGGGGAGCTGTTTTTT
- TRBJ2-3 TRBV14 - CASSLRQGRAFTDTQYF TGTGCCAGCAGCTTACGACAGGGGAGGGCTTTCACAGATACGCAGTATTTT
- TRBJ2-2 TRBV13 TRBD1 CASSVGTGGTGELFF TGTGCCAGCAGCGTGGGGACAGGGGGGACCGGGGAGCTGTTTTTT